What follows are 19 T cell receptor beta chains derived from one specimen sequenced in a study of T cell responses to AZD1222 COVID-19 vaccine. Assay used: immunoSEQ multiplex PCR; TCRdb lists only in-frame clones, some missing. Of roughly 100,000 clones in the sample, about 91% were seen once. The material sequenced was peripheral blood, taken 28 days after the second AZD1222 dose. The source is an adult who received the AZD1222 COVID-19 vaccine.

This clone was seen a handful of times. V gene TRBV27 combines with J gene TRBJ2-3; 12 nucleotides match TRBD2. Germline V gene data show CDR1 as MNHEY and CDR2 as SMNVEV (reference sequence). The CDR3 sequence is 23 residues long. V was pared by 3 bases and J by 6 bases, with 28 bases of the junction left unmatched. The CDR3 bases are TGTGCCAGCAGTTTCGGGACTAGCGGGCTATCAAAATTCCCCGACATCACTGAGGATACGCAGTATTTT. Its translation is CASSFGTSGLSKFPDITEDTQYF.

This chain links TRBV6-5 with TRBJ2-2, with D possibly matching TRBD2 (6 bases). The length of the CDR3 is 15 residues. Per the germline V gene, CDR1 is MNHEY and CDR2 is SVGAGI. V was shortened by 8 bases and J by 6 bases, with 19 bases between the two germline ends. The CDR3 region is CASSSFLGGAGELFF. In nucleotides, the CDR3 is TGTGCCAGCTCCTCCTTTCTCGGGGGAGCCGGGGAGCTGTTTTTT.

The chain couples TRBV13 to TRBJ1-1, with D possibly TRBD1 on 5 matching bases. CDR1 is PRHDT and CDR2 is FYEKMQ in the germline V gene (reference sequence). The V end was cut by 4 bases, the J end by 1 base, with 13 bases between. The CDR3 covers 15 residues. The CDR3 sequence is CASSWGRSTNTEAFF. CDR3 nucleotides: TGTGCCAGCAGCTGGGGACGTTCTACGAACACTGAAGCTTTCTTT.

This clone was detected only once. This chain joins TRBV13 and TRBJ2-1, with D perhaps TRBD1 (6 bases). V was trimmed by 5 bases and J by 10 bases, leaving 18 bases between them. In germline, CDR1 is PRHDT, CDR2 FYEKMQ (reference sequence). This CDR3 is 14 amino acids long. CDR3 DNA sequence: TGTGCCAGCAGCCGCCAACTACAGGGAAACGAGCAGTTCTTC. Its translation: CASSRQLQGNEQFF.

The J gene is TRBJ2-7, the V gene TRBV10-3; D not certain. The CDR3 is 14 amino acids. V gave up 5 bases and J gave up 2 bases, with 13 bases separating them. Per germline, CDR1 ENHRY and CDR2 SYGVKD. In DNA, the CDR3 is TGTGCCATCAGTAACCCTCAGAGGACCTACGAGCAGTACTTC. Translation: CAISNPQRTYEQYF.

This clone was seen a few times. The chain has TRBV7-8 and TRBJ1-1; no clear D gene. The CDR3 length is 14 residues. The V gene's germline CDR1 is SGHVS and CDR2 FQNEAQ. Deletions cut 6 bases from V and 0 bases from J, with 11 bases between. The CDR3: CASSDRRMNTEAFF. The CDR3 region has the DNA TGTGCCAGCAGTGATCGTAGGATGAACACTGAAGCTTTCTTT.

The V call is TRBV30, the J call TRBJ2-1; maybe TRBD2 (6 bases). Germline lookup yields CDR1 GTSNPN and CDR2 SVGIG (reference sequence). CDR3 size: 15 residues. V was clipped by 2 bases and J by 5 bases, with 16 bases between them. CDR3 bases: TGTGCCTGGAGTCTATTTCTGGCGGGAAACAATGAGCAGTTCTTC. Translating it yields CAWSLFLAGNNEQFF.

The chain combines TRBV28 with TRBJ1-2, with 7 bases identical to TRBD1. The V gene's germline CDR1 is MDHEN and CDR2 SYDVKM. V gave up 8 bases and J gave up 3 bases; unmatched junction bases: 18. The CDR3 sequence is 17 residues long. In DNA form, the CDR3 reads TGTGCCAGCTTTAGTATATACGCCGGGACAGAAGACTATGGCTACACCTTC. Protein sequence: CASFSIYAGTEDYGYTF.

CDR3 loop: CASGLGSLAGGLADTQYF. The CDR3 region has the DNA TGTGCTAGTGGTTTGGGTAGCCTAGCGGGAGGGCTGGCAGATACGCAGTATTTT. This chain joins TRBV12-5 and TRBJ2-3; 12 bases agree with TRBD2. Trimming removed 1 base from V and 4 bases from J; junction bases left unmatched: 9. From germline, CDR1 is LGHNT and CDR2 FRNRAP. The CDR3 length is 18 residues. Based on the CDR3 plus reference TRBV12-5 and TRBJ2-3, the full variable domain is DARVTQTPRHKVTEMGQEVTMRCQPILGHNTVFWYRQTMMQGLELLAYFRNRAPLDDSGMPKDRFSAEMPDATLATLKIQPSEPRDSAVYFCASGLGSLAGGLADTQYFGPGTRLTVL.

This clone showed up just once. The chain couples TRBV10-3 to TRBJ2-3; TRBD2 is a possible D gene (5 bases). Germline CDR1 is ENHRY and CDR2 is SYGVKD. Deletions cut 0 bases from V and 4 bases from J, with 17 bases between. CDR3 length: 17 amino acids. The CDR3 DNA follows: TGTGCCATCAGTGAGTCGGAACTAGTGTCCCTGTCAGATACGCAGTATTTT. Amino acids: CAISESELVSLSDTQYF.

V and J are TRBV10-1 and TRBJ2-3, with 9 nucleotides matching TRBD1. V was clipped by 5 bases and J by 4 bases; unmatched bases: 4. The CDR3 consists of 14 residues. The germline gives CDR1 WNHNN, CDR2 SYGVQD (reference sequence). The CDR3 loop is CASSSDRGSDTQYF. DNA for the CDR3: TGCGCCAGCAGTTCGGACAGGGGTTCAGATACGCAGTATTTT.

The chain combines TRBV28 with TRBJ2-7, with 9 bases matching TRBD1. This CDR3 is built from 15 residues. V trimming: 4 bases; J trimming: 6 bases; junction bases outside the gene matches: 10. CDR1 is MDHEN, CDR2 SYDVKM, per germline. The CDR3 bases are TGTGCCAGCAGTTCAAGGGGGACAGGGTTGGGCGAGCAGTACTTC. This translates into CASSSRGTGLGEQYF.

The chain is built from TRBV4-3 and TRBJ1-6; 10 bases are a match to TRBD1. V was clipped by 4 bases and J by 7 bases; unmatched bases: 7. The CDR3 extends over 16 amino acids. CDR1 and CDR2 (germline): LGHNA, YSLEER. DNA for the CDR3: TGCGCCAGCAGCCCCGACCCGGGACAGGGGAATTCACCCCTCCACTTT. It codes for CASSPDPGQGNSPLHF.

The chain carries TRBV27 and TRBJ1-1; D call uncertain. In germline, CDR1 is MNHEY, CDR2 SMNVEV (reference sequence). The CDR3 is made up of 16 amino acids. Trimming took 0 bases from V and 4 from J, leaving 15 bases between them. CDR3 sequence: CASSLSPPLLGTEAFF. CDR3 sequence (DNA): TGTGCCAGCAGTTTATCTCCCCCTTTGCTGGGCACTGAAGCTTTCTTT.

The J gene is TRBJ2-7, the V gene TRBV18; no definite D call. From germline, CDR1 is KGHSH and CDR2 LQKENI. The CDR3 loop spans 12 amino acids. Trimming shortened V by 6 bases and J by 3 bases, and 9 bases separated the two germline ends. The CDR3 is CASSQTYYEQYF. The DNA of the CDR3 is TGTGCCAGCTCGCAAACATACTACGAGCAGTACTTC.

This clone was seen a few times. The rearrangement uses TRBV5-5 and TRBJ2-1; the match to TRBD2 covers 13 bases. Germline V gene lookup returns CDR1 SGHKS and CDR2 YYEKEE (reference sequence). V trimming: 0 bases; J trimming: 3 bases; junction bases outside the gene matches: 6. This CDR3 has 18 amino acids. The CDR3 is CASSLDGLAGAGYNEQFF. The CDR3 DNA sequence: TGTGCCAGCAGCTTGGATGGACTAGCGGGAGCGGGCTACAATGAGCAGTTCTTC.

V usage is TRBV6-5 and J usage is TRBJ1-6, with D tentatively TRBD1 (5 bases). There are 13 residues in the CDR3. Germline V gene lookup returns CDR1 MNHEY and CDR2 SVGAGI. The ends were cut back, 0 bases at V and 10 bases at J, with 7 bases in the middle. This CDR3 is CASSYSGPSPLHF. The CDR3, as DNA: TGTGCCAGCAGTTACTCGGGGCCCTCACCCCTCCACTTT.

This rearrangement joins TRBV19 to TRBJ2-2; 9 bases line up with TRBD1. The germline CDR1 and CDR2 sequences are LNHDA and SQIVND (reference sequence). This CDR3 has 15 amino acids. V lost 7 bases, J lost 0 bases, and 3 bases stayed unmatched. The CDR3 sequence is CASIRTGANTGELFF. The CDR3 bases are TGTGCCAGTATAAGGACAGGGGCGAACACCGGGGAGCTGTTTTTT.

This rearrangement joins TRBV4-1 to TRBJ2-1; weak D call: TRBD2 (5 bases). CDR1 and CDR2 from the germline V gene are MGHRA and YSYEKL. This CDR3 is 16 amino acids long. The V and J ends lost 4 bases and 4 bases respectively, with 17 bases between them. The CDR3 bases are TGCGCCAGCAGCCCCGAAAGAACGGGATCTTACAATGAGCAGTTCTTC. This encodes CASSPERTGSYNEQFF.